The 19 T cell receptor beta chains in this list originate from one sample, sequenced in a study of T cell clones after liver transplantation. Data came from immunoSEQ multiplex PCR; TCRdb stores just in-frame clones and leaves some out. The data hold fewer than 85,000 clones, with 80% observed a single time. The sequenced sample was CD4+ T cells from blood, obtained 12 months after liver transplant. Receptors originate from a human patient who received a liver transplant. Some T cells may be the graft donor's.

The rearrangement uses TRBV4-3 and TRBJ1-2; weak D call: TRBD1 (5 bases). The ends were cut back, 0 bases at V and 4 bases at J, with 12 bases in the middle. Germline V gives CDR1 LGHNA, CDR2 YSLEER. The CDR3 contains 15 residues. CDR3 sequence: CASSQDRAPVYGYTF. The CDR3, as DNA: TGCGCCAGCAGCCAAGACAGGGCCCCCGTCTATGGCTACACCTTC.

The chain recombines TRBV7-2 with TRBJ1-2; D is unresolved. Trimming took off 2 bases at V and 8 bases at J, with 6 bases between the two ends. The CDR3 spans 11 residues. From germline, CDR1 is SGHTA and CDR2 FQGNSA. CDR3 coding DNA: TGTGCCAGCAGCTTAAATGAAGGCTACACCTTC. Encoded protein: CASSLNEGYTF.

The gene calls are TRBV19 and TRBJ1-3, with D perhaps matching TRBD1 (6 bases). CDR1 and CDR2 from the germline V gene are LNHDA and SQIVND (reference sequence). Trimming took 5 bases from V and 9 from J, leaving 14 bases between them. The CDR3 extends over 13 amino acids. CDR3 residues: CASSFTGDITIYF. CDR3 bases: TGTGCCAGTAGTTTCACCGGGGACATCACCATATATTTT.

Comments on this clone: The junction does not match germline at one end; this may be a read error. CDR3 in amino acids: CAGSYSKRSMNTEAFF. In nucleotides, the CDR3 is TGTGCCGGCAGTTACTCGAAACGGAGCATGAACACTGAAGCTTTCTTT. V gene TRBV6-5 combines with J gene TRBJ1-1; D not certain. The CDR3 covers 16 residues. Germline V gene data show CDR1 as MNHEY and CDR2 as SVGAGI.

J is TRBJ2-7 and V is TRBV28; the match to TRBD1 covers 10 bases. Germline lookup yields CDR1 MDHEN and CDR2 SYDVKM. The ends lost 6 bases at V and 10 bases at J; junction bases unmatched: 15. CDR3 length: 15 residues. CDR3 nucleotides: TGTGCCAGCAGCCAACCCCCGGGACAGGGGCGCCCACAGTACTTC. Encoded protein: CASSQPPGQGRPQYF.

V usage is TRBV14 and J usage is TRBJ2-1; 7 bases match TRBD1. This CDR3 has 15 residues. Germline V gene data show CDR1 as SGHDN and CDR2 as FVKESK. The V segment lost 4 bases and the J segment 2 bases; nucleotides outside the gene matches: 5. CDR3 nucleotide sequence: TGTGCCAGCAGCCCCAGGGGGACCACCTACAATGAGCAGTTCTTC. It is translated as CASSPRGTTYNEQFF.

The chain uses TRBV6-5 and TRBJ2-7; D is ambiguous. CDR1 is MNHEY, CDR2 SVGAGI, per germline. Trimming left V 5 bases short and J 0 bases short, with 8 bases between. The CDR3 contains 13 residues. CDR3 DNA: TGTGCCAGCAGTCCTGGTAACTCCTACGAGCAGTACTTC. Protein sequence: CASSPGNSYEQYF.

The CDR3 region has the DNA TGTGCCAGCAGTGGGAGTGCCGGGAATCAGCCCCAGCATTTT. Protein sequence: CASSGSAGNQPQHF. This chain links TRBV6-1 with TRBJ1-5; the D is unclear. CDR1 is MNHNS and CDR2 is SASEGT in the germline V gene. The CDR3 contains 14 residues. The V gene lost 4 bases and the J gene lost 4 bases, with 11 bases spanning the gap.

The genes are TRBV15 and TRBJ2-7; the D is unclear. Germline CDR1 and CDR2: LNHNV and YYDKDF (reference sequence). V dropped 3 bases and J dropped 3 bases, with 3 bases sitting between them. This CDR3 is 11 amino acids long. CDR3 coding DNA: TGTGCCACCAGCAGGGGCTACGAGCAGTACTTC. Residues: CATSRGYEQYF.

J is TRBJ2-7 and V is TRBV18; D uncertain. Trimming left V 3 bases short and J 0 bases short, with 6 bases between. This CDR3 region has 13 residues. Germline V lookup: CDR1 KGHSH, CDR2 LQKENI. For the CDR3, the DNA is TGTGCCAGCTCACCGGGCGGCTCCTACGAGCAGTACTTC. Its protein product is CASSPGGSYEQYF.

This rearrangement joins TRBV18 to TRBJ2-7; 9 positions agree with TRBD1. Germline V gene sequence: CDR1 KGHSH, CDR2 LQKENI. V was pared by 4 bases and J by 2 bases, with 6 bases of the junction left unmatched. The CDR3 is 15 amino acids. In DNA, the CDR3 is TGTGCCAGCTCACTGGACAGGGGAGGCCCCTACGAGCAGTACTTC. Its protein product is CASSLDRGGPYEQYF.

The chain has TRBV6-5 and TRBJ2-5, with D tentatively TRBD2 (6 bases). V lost 6 bases and J 4 bases, leaving 15 bases between the germline ends. Germline CDR1 MNHEY, CDR2 SVGAGI. This CDR3 comprises 14 residues. The CDR3 here is CASSPGTWGETQYF. The CDR3 DNA reads as TGTGCCAGCAGCCCCGGGACTTGGGGAGAGACCCAGTACTTC.

This clone has a handful of counts. The chain carries TRBV2 and TRBJ2-5, with D possibly TRBD2 on 5 matching bases. The germline V gene encodes CDR1 SNHLY and CDR2 FYNNEI. The CDR3 has 13 residues. V was shortened by 8 bases and J by 3 bases, with 13 bases between the two germline ends. CDR3 coding DNA: TGTGCCAGCGGCGGAGTCGGGGAAGAGACCCAGTACTTC. It codes for CASGGVGEETQYF. Using reference TRBV2 and TRBJ2-5 for the parts outside the CDR3, the full variable domain is EPEVTQTPSHQVTQMGQEVILRCVPISNHLYFYWYRQILGQKVEFLVSFYNNEISEKSEIFDDQFSVERPDGSNFTLKIRSTKLEDSAMYFCASGGVGEETQYFGPGTRLLVL.

The chain joins TRBV5-1 to TRBJ2-5; D unclear. Germline CDR1 is SGHRS and CDR2 is YFSETQ. The CDR3 extends over 16 amino acids. Trimming removed 0 bases from V and 2 bases from J, with 14 bases in between. For the CDR3, the DNA is TGCGCCAGCAGCTTGGCCGGCGGCTTACCTCAAGAGACCCAGTACTTC. Translation: CASSLAGGLPQETQYF.

The CDR3 loop is CASSFFGLAKNIQYF. CDR3 bases: TGTGCCAGCAGTTTCTTTGGGTTAGCCAAAAACATTCAGTACTTC. The rearrangement uses TRBV28 and TRBJ2-4; D remains ambiguous. The CDR3 is 15 amino acids. Trimming removed 3 bases at V and 0 bases at J, with 9 bases between. Germline CDR1 and CDR2: MDHEN and SYDVKM.

This clone was counted a few times. J is TRBJ1-1 and V is TRBV30, with 8 bases aligning to TRBD1. CDR1 and CDR2 (germline): GTSNPN, SVGIG (reference sequence). The CDR3 loop spans 14 amino acids. The J segment lost 7 bases and the V segment lost 0 bases, leaving 7 bases of the junction unmatched. This CDR3 reads CAWSVGDRTYEAFF. In nucleotides, the CDR3 is TGTGCCTGGAGTGTAGGGGACAGGACCTATGAAGCTTTCTTT.

V usage is TRBV4-1 and J usage is TRBJ2-5, with 11 bases that match TRBD2. Germline V CDR1 and CDR2: MGHRA, YSYEKL. This CDR3 spans 18 amino acids. After removal of 1 base from V and 1 base from J, the junction contained 8 bases not matched to a gene. CDR3 DNA: TGCGCCAGCAGCCAAGGTACTAGCGGGAGCCTAATCCAAGAGACCCAGTACTTC. This codes for CASSQGTSGSLIQETQYF.

Only a few counts were recorded for this clone. This rearrangement joins TRBV20-1 to TRBJ1-2, with 7 positions matching TRBD1. The ends lost 6 bases at V and 8 bases at J; junction bases unmatched: 6. CDR3 length: 11 amino acids. The germline V gene encodes CDR1 DFQATT and CDR2 SNEGSKA (reference sequence). This CDR3 reads CSADRVSGYTF. Written as DNA, the CDR3 is TGCAGTGCCGACAGGGTTTCAGGCTACACCTTC.

The V and J genes are TRBV5-1 and TRBJ1-1, with D unresolved. CDR3 length: 17 residues. Germline V gene data show CDR1 as SGHRS and CDR2 as YFSETQ. V was trimmed by 0 bases and J by 0 bases, leaving 15 bases between them. The CDR3 nucleotides read TGCGCCAGCAGCTTGGCCGTTGTCTCTAATATGAACACTGAAGCTTTCTTT. Translating gives CASSLAVVSNMNTEAFF.